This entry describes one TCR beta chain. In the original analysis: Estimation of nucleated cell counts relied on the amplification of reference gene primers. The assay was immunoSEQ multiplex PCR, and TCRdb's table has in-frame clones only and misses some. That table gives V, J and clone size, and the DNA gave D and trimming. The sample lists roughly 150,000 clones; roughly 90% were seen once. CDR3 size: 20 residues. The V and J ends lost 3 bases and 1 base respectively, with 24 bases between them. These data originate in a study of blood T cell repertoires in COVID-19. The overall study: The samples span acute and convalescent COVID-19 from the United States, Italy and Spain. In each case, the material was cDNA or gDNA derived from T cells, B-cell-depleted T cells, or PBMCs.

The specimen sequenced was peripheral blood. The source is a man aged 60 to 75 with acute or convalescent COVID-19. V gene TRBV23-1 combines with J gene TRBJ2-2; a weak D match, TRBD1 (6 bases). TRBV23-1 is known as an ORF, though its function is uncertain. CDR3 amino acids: CASSQSPGDTLNKNTGELFF. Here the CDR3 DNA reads TGCGCCAGCAGTCAGAGCCCCGGGGACACCCTGAATAAGAACACCGGGGAGCTGTTTTTT.